The 26 T cell receptor beta chains given below trace back to one sample, sequenced in a study of shared clonotypes between healthy human individuals. Sequencing used immunoSEQ multiplex PCR; TCRdb keeps in-frame clones, though not all of them. The sample lists 1,400,000 or so clones, about 98.5% occurring once. Sequencing used naive CD4+ T cells sorted from blood. Subset indicated: CD45RA+ positively selected. These receptors were taken from a man aged 25-45 years in good health.

The V call is TRBV9, the J call TRBJ2-1, with TRBD1 matching 8 bases. With V trimmed by 5 bases and J by 6 bases, 10 bases remained unmatched. Germline V gene lookup returns CDR1 SGDLS and CDR2 YYNGEE. The CDR3 has 15 amino acids. Here the CDR3 reads CASSPGDRRFNEQFF. The CDR3, as DNA: TGTGCCAGCAGTCCGGGGGACAGGCGCTTCAATGAGCAGTTCTTC. Full variable domain (remainder filled in from reference TRBV9 and TRBJ2-1): DSGVTQTPKHLITATGQRVTLRCSPRSGDLSVYWYQQSLDQGLQFLIQYYNGEERAKGNILERFSAQQFPDLHSELNLSSLELGDSALYFCASSPGDRRFNEQFFGPGTRLTVL.

The rearrangement joins TRBV4-3 to TRBJ2-7; possible D gene TRBD1, 5 bases. Germline lookup yields CDR1 LGHNA and CDR2 YSLEER. The CDR3 is 15 residues long. Deletions cut 1 base from V and 3 bases from J, with 13 bases between. In DNA form, the CDR3 reads TGCGCCAGCAGCCAAGCTAAGGGGATGAACTACGAGCAGTACTTC. This encodes CASSQAKGMNYEQYF.

The rearrangement uses TRBV18 and TRBJ1-3, with D possibly being TRBD1 (5 bases). This CDR3 is built from 17 residues. The germline V and J ends were trimmed by 0 bases and 0 bases, with 12 bases remaining between them. Germline V CDR1 and CDR2: KGHSH, LQKENI. The CDR3 spells CASSPPEGSPSGNTIYF. CDR3 sequence (DNA): TGTGCCAGCTCACCACCGGAGGGGTCCCCCTCTGGAAACACCATATATTTT.

The chain joins TRBV7-2 to TRBJ2-5; no reliable D call. In germline, CDR1 is SGHTA, CDR2 FQGNSA. The CDR3 contains 12 residues. Trimming cost V 8 bases and J 5 bases, with 12 bases left between them. CDR3 loop: CASGPGWETQYF. Here the CDR3 DNA reads TGTGCCAGCGGGCCAGGTTGGGAGACCCAGTACTTC.

This clone has only a few counts. The CDR3: CASRGKNTGELFF. The DNA of the CDR3 is TGTGCCAGCAGGGGAAAGAACACCGGGGAGCTGTTTTTT. The V call is TRBV5-6, the J call TRBJ2-2; no clear D. V was cut by 5 bases and J by 1 base, with 6 bases left in between. Germline CDR1 and CDR2: SGHDT and YYEEEE. This CDR3 has 13 amino acids.

The gene calls are TRBV7-7 and TRBJ2-2; tentative D call: TRBD1 (5 bases). V was cut by 4 bases and J by 5 bases, with 11 bases left in between. The CDR3 spans 14 residues. Germline values: CDR1 SSHAT, CDR2 FNYEAQ (reference sequence). The CDR3 DNA sequence: TGTGCCAGCAGCTCGAAAGGGGAAACCGGGGAGCTGTTTTTT. Translating it yields CASSSKGETGELFF.

This chain joins TRBV5-1 and TRBJ2-3, with unresolved D. The V end lost 2 bases, the J end lost 4 bases, and 11 bases lay between the germline ends. The CDR3 runs to 14 residues. Germline CDR1 reads SGHRS; CDR2 reads YFSETQ. CDR3 sequence: CASSLIGLPDTQYF. CDR3 DNA sequence: TGCGCCAGCAGCTTAATCGGGCTCCCAGATACGCAGTATTTT.

The chain recombines TRBV5-4 with TRBJ2-1, with D perhaps TRBD2 (5 bases). The CDR3 has 14 amino acids. V shed 4 bases and J shed 4 bases, with 12 bases lying between them. The germline CDR1 and CDR2 sequences are SGHNT and YYREEE (reference sequence). CDR3 nucleotide sequence: TGTGCCAGCAGCCCGATAGCGCCTTACAATGAGCAGTTCTTC. Its translation: CASSPIAPYNEQFF.

The chain couples TRBV7-6 to TRBJ2-5; TRBD2 agrees at 10 bases. There are 18 residues in the CDR3. V trimming: 2 bases; J trimming: 4 bases; junction bases outside the gene matches: 13. Germline lookup yields CDR1 SGHVS and CDR2 FNYEAQ. The CDR3 here is CASSLKVKAGGFRETQYF. In DNA, the CDR3 is TGTGCCAGCAGCTTAAAAGTTAAAGCGGGAGGGTTTAGAGAGACCCAGTACTTC.

This clone has just one count. The identical CDR3 is also encoded by other nucleotide sequences in the sample. This sequence joins TRBV7-9 and TRBJ2-7; TRBD2 matches 10 bases. The CDR3 loop spans 15 amino acids. In germline, CDR1 is SEHNR, CDR2 FQNEAQ (reference sequence). V gave up 2 bases and J gave up 4 bases; unmatched junction bases: 5. The DNA of the CDR3 is TGTGCCAGCAGCTTACGTGAACTAGCGGGATACGAGCAGTACTTC. Translated, it gives CASSLRELAGYEQYF. The full variable domain, rest sourced from reference TRBV7-9 and TRBJ2-7, is DTGVSQNPRHKITKRGQNVTFRCDPISEHNRLYWYRQTLGQGPEFLTYFQNEAQLEKSRLLSDRFSAERPKGSFSTLEIQRTEQGDSAMYLCASSLRELAGYEQYFGPGTRLTVT.

The V and J genes are TRBV5-6 and TRBJ1-5; D remains unclear. The V and J ends lost 3 bases and 3 bases respectively, with 13 bases between them. Looked up from germline, CDR1 is SGHDT and CDR2 is YYEEEE. This CDR3 contains 15 residues. CDR3 sequence: CASSSGPGFNQPQHF. Here the CDR3 DNA reads TGTGCCAGCAGCTCCGGACCGGGCTTCAATCAGCCCCAGCATTTT.

The V call is TRBV2, the J call TRBJ2-2; TRBD1 matches at 9 bases. CDR1 SNHLY and CDR2 FYNNEI come from the germline V gene. The ends lost 8 bases at V and 6 bases at J; junction bases unmatched: 10. CDR3 length: 15 amino acids. The CDR3 DNA reads as TGTGCCAGCGCGTTGGGACAGGGACGCGCCGGGGAGCTGTTTTTT. It codes for CASALGQGRAGELFF.

The chain links TRBV10-3 to TRBJ1-1; possibly TRBD1 for D (6 bases). The length of the CDR3 is 16 residues. Trimming cost V 2 bases and J 2 bases, with 15 bases left between them. The germline gives CDR1 ENHRY, CDR2 SYGVKD. The CDR3, as DNA: TGTGCCATCAGTGAGACCCCGGGACACACCAACACTGAAGCTTTCTTT. Its translation: CAISETPGHTNTEAFF.

V and J are TRBV2 and TRBJ2-4; D unclear. The CDR3 spans 11 residues. Looked up from germline, CDR1 is SNHLY and CDR2 is FYNNEI. V was cut by 4 bases and J by 9 bases, with 7 bases left in between. The DNA of the CDR3 is TGTGCCAGCAGTGGAACTGGCATTCAGTACTTC. It specifies CASSGTGIQYF.

The gene calls are TRBV7-7 and TRBJ1-5, with a possible D match to TRBD1 (5 bases). This CDR3 has 14 residues. Germline lookup yields CDR1 SSHAT and CDR2 FNYEAQ (reference sequence). The V end was cut by 4 bases, the J end by 3 bases, with 10 bases between. The CDR3 bases are TGTGCCAGCAGCTCCGGGACCCTCAATCAGCCCCAGCATTTT. Its protein product is CASSSGTLNQPQHF.

The rearrangement uses TRBV2 and TRBJ2-3; maybe TRBD2 (6 bases). The CDR3 consists of 16 residues. In germline, CDR1 is SNHLY, CDR2 FYNNEI. The V end lost 6 bases, the J end lost 2 bases, and 18 bases lay between the germline ends. CDR3 loop: CASRGLFSVPTDTQYF. The CDR3, as DNA: TGTGCCAGCAGGGGACTGTTTTCCGTCCCCACAGATACGCAGTATTTT.

This rearrangement joins TRBV10-2 to TRBJ2-5, with no clear D. V was cut by 4 bases and J by 1 base, with 10 bases left in between. The CDR3 loop spans 14 amino acids. The germline V gene encodes CDR1 WSHSY and CDR2 SAAADI. CDR3 coding DNA: TGCGCCAGCAGTGTAAGGCTAACCCAAGAGACCCAGTACTTC. Protein: CASSVRLTQETQYF.

There are a few counts of this clone. The chain is built from TRBV11-2 and TRBJ2-7, with 8 bases matching TRBD1. Germline V gene data show CDR1 as SGHAT and CDR2 as FQNNGV. J lost 2 bases, V lost 4 bases, and 10 bases had no gene match. The CDR3 extends over 16 amino acids. CDR3 sequence: CASSSVRGTGTYEQYF. The CDR3 region has the DNA TGTGCCAGCAGCTCGGTCAGGGGGACAGGCACCTACGAGCAGTACTTC.

The gene calls are TRBV28 and TRBJ2-7; D remains unclear. Trimming pared 5 bases from V and 4 bases from J, leaving 24 bases between. This CDR3 has 17 residues. Germline V gene data show CDR1 as MDHEN and CDR2 as SYDVKM. The CDR3 sequence is CASSGLGRFVLLYEQYF. CDR3 DNA: TGTGCCAGCAGTGGGTTAGGGCGGTTCGTCCTGTTGTACGAGCAGTACTTC.

J is TRBJ2-4 and V is TRBV6-6; 10 positions match TRBD1. J was trimmed by 1 base and V by 6 bases; bases with no gene match: 6. Per the germline V gene, CDR1 is MNHNY and CDR2 is SVGAGI (reference sequence). This CDR3 has 16 residues. The CDR3 loop is CASSRDRGNAKNIQYF. CDR3 coding DNA: TGTGCCAGCAGCCGGGACAGGGGAAATGCCAAAAACATTCAGTACTTC.

The V call is TRBV5-1, the J call TRBJ2-2; D might be TRBD1 (5 bases). CDR3 length equals 16 residues. CDR1 and CDR2 from the germline V gene are SGHRS and YFSETQ. V was pared by 2 bases and J by 0 bases, with 11 bases between. CDR3 DNA: TGCGCCAGCAGCTTTAATCAGGGAACGAACACCGGGGAGCTGTTTTTT. It specifies CASSFNQGTNTGELFF.

The chain couples TRBV7-2 to TRBJ1-5; 11 bases are a match to TRBD1. This CDR3 spans 14 amino acids. CDR1 and CDR2 (germline): SGHTA, FQGNSA. With 2 bases clipped from V and 11 bases from J, the junction kept 5 bases outside the gene matches. The CDR3, as DNA: TGTGCCAGCAGCTTACGGACAGGGGGCGCAGCCCAGCATTTT. Translating it yields CASSLRTGGAAQHF.

The gene calls are TRBV27 and TRBJ1-4; D remains unclear. Germline CDR1 and CDR2: MNHEY and SMNVEV (reference sequence). Trimming shortened V by 7 bases and J by 7 bases, and 10 bases separated the two germline ends. The CDR3 contains 12 residues. CDR3 sequence reads: CASMNRGEKLFF. The CDR3, as DNA: TGTGCCAGCATGAACCGGGGTGAAAAACTGTTTTTT.

The chain recombines TRBV5-1 with TRBJ2-7; the match to TRBD2 covers 11 bases. The CDR3 totals 17 residues. Trimming took 0 bases from V and 6 from J; bases not matched to a gene: 11. Looked up from germline, CDR1 is SGHRS and CDR2 is YFSETQ. The CDR3 protein is CASSLDLAGGLLVEQYF. The DNA for the CDR3 is TGCGCCAGCAGCTTGGACCTAGCGGGAGGTTTATTGGTCGAGCAGTACTTC.

This chain uses TRBV28 with TRBJ2-3; tentatively, D is TRBD2 (6 bases). This CDR3 comprises 14 residues. The germline V and J ends were trimmed by 8 bases and 0 bases, with 12 bases remaining between them. Germline CDR1 MDHEN, CDR2 SYDVKM. CDR3 bases: TGTGCCAGCGCTCTTGCGGGGAGCACAGATACGCAGTATTTT. This sequence encodes CASALAGSTDTQYF. Using reference TRBV28 and TRBJ2-3 for the parts outside the CDR3, the full variable domain is DVKVTQSSRYLVKRTGEKVFLECVQDMDHENMFWYRQDPGLGLRLIYFSYDVKMKEKGDIPEGYSVSREKKERFSLILESASTNQTSMYLCASALAGSTDTQYFGPGTRLTVL.

This sequence joins TRBV4-2 and TRBJ2-7, with 9 bases matching TRBD1. This CDR3 comprises 18 residues. The germline V gene encodes CDR1 LGHNA and CDR2 YNFKEQ. With V trimmed by 4 bases and J by 3 bases, 16 bases remained unmatched. The CDR3 bases are TGTGCCAGCAGCCTTCGCCCCCAACTCGGGACAGGGCGCTACGAGCAGTACTTC. It codes for CASSLRPQLGTGRYEQYF.